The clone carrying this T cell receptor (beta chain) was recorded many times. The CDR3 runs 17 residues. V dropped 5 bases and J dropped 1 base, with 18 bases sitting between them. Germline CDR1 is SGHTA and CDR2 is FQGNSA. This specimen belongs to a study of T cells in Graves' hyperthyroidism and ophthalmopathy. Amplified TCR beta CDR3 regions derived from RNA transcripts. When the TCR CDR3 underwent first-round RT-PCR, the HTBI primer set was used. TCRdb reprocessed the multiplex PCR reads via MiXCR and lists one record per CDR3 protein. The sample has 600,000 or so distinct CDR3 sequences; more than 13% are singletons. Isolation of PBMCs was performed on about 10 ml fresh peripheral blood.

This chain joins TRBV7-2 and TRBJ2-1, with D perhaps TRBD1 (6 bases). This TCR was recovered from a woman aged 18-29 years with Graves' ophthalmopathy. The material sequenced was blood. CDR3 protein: CASSRHPQGRSYNEQFF. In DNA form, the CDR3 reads TGTGCCAGCAGCAGACACCCACAGGGAAGGTCCTACAATGAGCAGTTCTTC.